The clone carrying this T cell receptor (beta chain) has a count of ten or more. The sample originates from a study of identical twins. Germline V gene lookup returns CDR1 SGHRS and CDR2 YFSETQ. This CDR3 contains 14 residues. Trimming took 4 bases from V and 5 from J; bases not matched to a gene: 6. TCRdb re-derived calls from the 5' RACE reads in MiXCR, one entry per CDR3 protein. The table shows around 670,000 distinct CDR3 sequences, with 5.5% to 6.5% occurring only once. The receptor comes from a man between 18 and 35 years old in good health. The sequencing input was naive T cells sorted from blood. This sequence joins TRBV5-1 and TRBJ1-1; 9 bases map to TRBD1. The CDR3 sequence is CASSLGQGGTEAFF. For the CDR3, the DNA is TGCGCCAGCAGCCTGGGACAGGGTGGTACTGAAGCTTTCTTT.